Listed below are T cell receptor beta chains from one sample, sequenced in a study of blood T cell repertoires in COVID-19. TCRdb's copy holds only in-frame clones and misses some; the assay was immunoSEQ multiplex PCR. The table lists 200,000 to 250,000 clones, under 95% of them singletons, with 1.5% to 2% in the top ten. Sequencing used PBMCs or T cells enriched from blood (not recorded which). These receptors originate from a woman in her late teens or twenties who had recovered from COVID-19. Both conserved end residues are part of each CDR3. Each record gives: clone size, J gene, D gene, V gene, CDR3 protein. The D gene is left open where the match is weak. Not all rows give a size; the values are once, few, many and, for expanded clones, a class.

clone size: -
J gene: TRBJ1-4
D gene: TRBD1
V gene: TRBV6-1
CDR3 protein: CASSEQGGKPEKLFF

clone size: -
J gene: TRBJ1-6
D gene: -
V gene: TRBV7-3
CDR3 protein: CASSLSGFNSPLHF

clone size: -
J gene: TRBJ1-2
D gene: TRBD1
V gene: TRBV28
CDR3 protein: CASSLPGTGEGGYTF

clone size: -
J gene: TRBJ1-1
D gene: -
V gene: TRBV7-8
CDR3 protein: CASSLGSRGRDTEAFF

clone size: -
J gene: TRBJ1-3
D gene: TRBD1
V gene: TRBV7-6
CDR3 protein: CASSLTRQGVKGNTIYF

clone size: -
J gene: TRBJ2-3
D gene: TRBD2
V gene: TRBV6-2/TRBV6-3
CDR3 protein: CASSYSTSFITDTQYF

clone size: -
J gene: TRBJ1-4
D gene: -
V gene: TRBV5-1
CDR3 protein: CASSLGESRFEKLFF

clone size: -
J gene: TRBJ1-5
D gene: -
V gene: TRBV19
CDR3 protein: CASSISGTLQDQPQHF

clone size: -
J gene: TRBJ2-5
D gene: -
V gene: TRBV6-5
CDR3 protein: CASRAYSQETQYF

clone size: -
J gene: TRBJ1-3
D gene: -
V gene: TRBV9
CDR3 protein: CASSLTDLAGNTIYF

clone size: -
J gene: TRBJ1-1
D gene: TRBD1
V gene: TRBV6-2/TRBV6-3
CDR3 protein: CASSYGTGVAEAFF

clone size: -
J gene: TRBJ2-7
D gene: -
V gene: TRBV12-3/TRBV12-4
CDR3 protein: CASSTGSPYEQYF

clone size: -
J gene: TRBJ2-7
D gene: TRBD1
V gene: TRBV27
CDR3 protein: CASSSGQAGSYEQYF

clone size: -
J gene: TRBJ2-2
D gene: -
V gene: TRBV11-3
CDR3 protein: CASSLGRVGELFF

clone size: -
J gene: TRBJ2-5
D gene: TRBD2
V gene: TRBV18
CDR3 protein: CASSPQRGVQETQYF

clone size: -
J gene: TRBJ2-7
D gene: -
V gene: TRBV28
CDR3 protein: CASSPTLRTYEQYF

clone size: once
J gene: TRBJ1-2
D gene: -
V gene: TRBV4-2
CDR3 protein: CASSQVVDKGANYGYTF

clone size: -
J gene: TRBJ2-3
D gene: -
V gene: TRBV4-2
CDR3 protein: CASSQDGTADTQYF

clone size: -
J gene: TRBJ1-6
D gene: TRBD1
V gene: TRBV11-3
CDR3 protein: CASSGQGNSPLHF

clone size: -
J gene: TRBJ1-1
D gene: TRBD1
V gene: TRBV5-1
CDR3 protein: CASRSGQRTEAFF

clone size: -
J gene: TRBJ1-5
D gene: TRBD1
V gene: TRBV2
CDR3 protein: CASSEGTGGRQPQHF

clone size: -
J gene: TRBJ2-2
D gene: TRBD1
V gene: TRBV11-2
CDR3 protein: CASSFTPSGGTGELFF

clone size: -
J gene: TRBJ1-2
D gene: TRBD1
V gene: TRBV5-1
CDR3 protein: CASSVGQGAAYGYTF

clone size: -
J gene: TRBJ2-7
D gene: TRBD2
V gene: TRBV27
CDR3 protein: CASSNRLAGTYEQYF

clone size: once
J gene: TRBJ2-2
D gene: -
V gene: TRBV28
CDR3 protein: CASSNQGYSVELFF

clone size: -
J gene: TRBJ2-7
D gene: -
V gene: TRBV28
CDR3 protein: CASSFAGNIGHEQYF

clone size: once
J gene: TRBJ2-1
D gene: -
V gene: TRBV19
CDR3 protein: CASSMGAGRSYNEQFF

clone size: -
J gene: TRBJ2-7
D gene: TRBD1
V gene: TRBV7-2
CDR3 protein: CASSKDRGNGYEQYF

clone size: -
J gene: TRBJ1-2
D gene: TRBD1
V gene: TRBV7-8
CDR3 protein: CASSPRERQGGYGYTF

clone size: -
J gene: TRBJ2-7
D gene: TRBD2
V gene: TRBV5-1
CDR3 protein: CASSLGLARTYEQYF

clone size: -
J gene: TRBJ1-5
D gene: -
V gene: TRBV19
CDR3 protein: CASSRGVKGGPQPQHF

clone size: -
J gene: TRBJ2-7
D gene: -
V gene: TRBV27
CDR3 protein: CASSTGPEQYF

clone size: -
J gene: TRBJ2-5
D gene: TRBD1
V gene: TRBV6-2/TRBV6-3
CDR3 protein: CASSYGTGGLGETQYF

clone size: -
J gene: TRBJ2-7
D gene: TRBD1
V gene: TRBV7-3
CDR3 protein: CASSQLDRGRSEQYF

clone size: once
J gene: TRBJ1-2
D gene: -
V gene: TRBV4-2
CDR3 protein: CASSQDLAGSDGYTF

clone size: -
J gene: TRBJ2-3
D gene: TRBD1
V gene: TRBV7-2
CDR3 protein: CASNTGGKGRVDTQYF

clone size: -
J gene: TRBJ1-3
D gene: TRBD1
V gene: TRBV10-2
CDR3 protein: CASSQPGQGLPYSGNTIYF

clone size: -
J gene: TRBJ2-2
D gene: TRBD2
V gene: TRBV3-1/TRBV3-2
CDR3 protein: CASSPPRSGVNTGELFF

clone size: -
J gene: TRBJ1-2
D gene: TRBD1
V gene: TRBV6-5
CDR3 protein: CASIPTGESGYGYTF

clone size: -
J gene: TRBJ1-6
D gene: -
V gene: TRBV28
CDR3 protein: CATLKTGQYNSPLHF

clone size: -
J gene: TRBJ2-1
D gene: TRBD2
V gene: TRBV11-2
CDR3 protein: CASSVGLAAWDEQFF

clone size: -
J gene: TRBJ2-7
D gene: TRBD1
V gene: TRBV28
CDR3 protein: CASKGTGFRYEQYF

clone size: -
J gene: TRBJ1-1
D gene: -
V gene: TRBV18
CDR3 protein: CASSRGTENTEAFF

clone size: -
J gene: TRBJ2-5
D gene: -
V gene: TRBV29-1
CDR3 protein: CSVLHPSQETQYF

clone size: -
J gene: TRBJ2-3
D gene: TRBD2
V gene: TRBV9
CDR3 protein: CASSGEGDTQYF

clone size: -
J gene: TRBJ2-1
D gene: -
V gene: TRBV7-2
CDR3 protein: CASSLGRSYEQFF

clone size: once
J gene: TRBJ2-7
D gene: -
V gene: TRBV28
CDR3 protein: CASKTPRVQQYF

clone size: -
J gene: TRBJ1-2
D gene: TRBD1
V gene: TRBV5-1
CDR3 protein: CASSPGQGGNYGYTF

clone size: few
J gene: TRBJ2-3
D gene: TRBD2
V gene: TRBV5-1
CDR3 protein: CASSLTSGGTDTQYF

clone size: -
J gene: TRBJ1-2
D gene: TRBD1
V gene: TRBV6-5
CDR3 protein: CASRRTGGYGYTF

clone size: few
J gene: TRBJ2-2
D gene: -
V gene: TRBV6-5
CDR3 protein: CASSPDRGGTGELFF